One T cell receptor beta chain is described in this entry. The antigen is unknown. This record comes from a study of T cell repertoires in cytomegalovirus infection. TCRdb processed the reads anew with MiXCR; each CDR3 protein has one entry. The repertoire holds some 900,000 distinct CDR3 sequences, with around a third as singletons. The sample in question was cultured CD8+ T cells from PBMCs, obtained from culture after CMV antigen stimulation. The source is a human donor in good health (CMV status not recorded). Some clones in this sample may be carry-over from other donors' samples.

This CDR3 is CASRGSLGYGYTF. The CDR3 DNA reads TGTGCCAGCAGGGGGTCGCTGGGCTATGGCTACACCTTC. The rearrangement links TRBV2 to TRBJ1-2; D is unresolved. Trimming stripped 6 bases from V and 4 bases from J, with 12 bases between. Germline CDR1 is SNHLY and CDR2 is FYNNEI. This CDR3 comprises 13 residues.